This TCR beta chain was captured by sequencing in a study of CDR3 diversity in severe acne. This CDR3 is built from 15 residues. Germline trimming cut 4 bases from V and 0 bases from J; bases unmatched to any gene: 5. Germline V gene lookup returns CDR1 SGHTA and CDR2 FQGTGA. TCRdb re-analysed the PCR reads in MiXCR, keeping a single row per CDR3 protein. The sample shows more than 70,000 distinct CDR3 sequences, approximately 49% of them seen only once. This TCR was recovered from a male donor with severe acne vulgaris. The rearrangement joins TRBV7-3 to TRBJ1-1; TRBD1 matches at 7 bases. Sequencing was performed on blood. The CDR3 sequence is CASSSQGEMNTEAFF. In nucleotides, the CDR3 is TGTGCCAGCAGCTCGCAGGGGGAAATGAACACTGAAGCTTTCTTT.